This T cell receptor beta chain was captured by sequencing in a study of vaccination effects on CD4 cells after COVID-19. Broader study findings: At late timepoints after vaccination, vaccine- and infection-induced clones shrank markedly.

As to this clone: The antigen is unknown.

Before sequencing took place, the ViraFEST assay used viral peptide pools to expand antigen-specific CD4+ T cells. When ten to eleven days of culture had elapsed, CD4+ T cells were isolated. Either the mRNA-1273 or the BNT162b2 vaccine was given to participants as two doses. Negative nucleocapsid antibody tests before and after vaccination confirmed no previous SARS-CoV-2 infection. Assay: immunoSEQ multiplex PCR; the TCRdb copy retains only in-frame clones and omits some. The sample has about 24,000 clones, approximately 70% seen once. This receptor was identified in a human donor who received a COVID-19 vaccine. This material consisted of CD4+ T cells from PBMCs cultured with HCoV-NL63 spike peptides, taken after COVID-19 vaccination.

The CDR3 here is CASSLGGDYGYTF. The CDR3 DNA follows: TGTGCCAGCAGCTTAGGGGGCGACTATGGCTACACCTTC. The V gene is TRBV7-8, the J gene TRBJ1-2; possible D gene TRBD1, 5 bases. V was clipped by 1 base and J by 3 bases, with 6 bases between them. This CDR3 is built from 13 residues. Germline loops: CDR1 SGHVS, CDR2 FQNEAQ.